This T cell receptor beta chain comes out of a study of blood T cell repertoires in COVID-19. On the study more broadly: Whether acute or convalescent, the COVID-19 samples came from the United States, Italy and Spain.

In the original analysis: Nucleated cell counts were estimated from reference gene primer amplification. Data came from immunoSEQ multiplex PCR; TCRdb stores just in-frame clones and leaves some out. That table furnishes V, J and clone size, whereas the DNA furnished D and trimming. Of approximately 500,000 clones in the sample, about 89% were seen once. CDR3 length: 15 residues. Germline values: CDR1 MNHEY, CDR2 SVGAGI. Trimming cost V 7 bases and J 5 bases; bases outside gene matches: 12. The sequenced sample was peripheral blood. The rearrangement links TRBV6-5 to TRBJ2-7; 9 bases align to TRBD1. The clonotype was recovered from a woman between 45 and 60 years old with COVID-19, enrolled during active disease. This CDR3 reads CASTPSGQGIHEQYF. The CDR3 DNA sequence: TGTGCCAGCACTCCTTCCGGACAGGGGATCCACGAGCAGTACTTC.